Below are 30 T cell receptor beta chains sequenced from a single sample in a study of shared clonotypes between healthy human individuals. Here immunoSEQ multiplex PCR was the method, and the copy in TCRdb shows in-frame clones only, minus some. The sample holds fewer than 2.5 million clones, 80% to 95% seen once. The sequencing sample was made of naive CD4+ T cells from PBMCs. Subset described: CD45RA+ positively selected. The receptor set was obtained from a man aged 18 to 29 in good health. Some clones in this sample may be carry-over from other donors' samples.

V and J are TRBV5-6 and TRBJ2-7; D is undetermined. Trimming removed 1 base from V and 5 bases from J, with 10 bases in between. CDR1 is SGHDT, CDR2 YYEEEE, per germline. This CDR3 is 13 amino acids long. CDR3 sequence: CASSLNRRNEQYF. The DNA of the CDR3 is TGTGCCAGCAGCTTGAACCGTAGGAACGAGCAGTACTTC.

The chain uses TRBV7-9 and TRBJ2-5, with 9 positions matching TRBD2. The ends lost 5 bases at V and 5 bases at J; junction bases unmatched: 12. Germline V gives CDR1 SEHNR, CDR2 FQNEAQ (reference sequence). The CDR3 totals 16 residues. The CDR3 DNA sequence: TGTGCCAGCAGCACCCGATTAGCGGGAGTAGGGGAGACCCAGTACTTC. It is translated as CASSTRLAGVGETQYF.

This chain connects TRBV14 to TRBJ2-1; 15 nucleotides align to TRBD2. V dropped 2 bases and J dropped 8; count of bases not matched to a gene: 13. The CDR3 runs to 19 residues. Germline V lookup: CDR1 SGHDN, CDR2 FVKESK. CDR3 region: CASSQSHLRTSGRAYEQFF. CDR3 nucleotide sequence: TGTGCCAGCAGCCAATCCCACCTAAGGACTAGCGGGAGGGCCTATGAGCAGTTCTTC.

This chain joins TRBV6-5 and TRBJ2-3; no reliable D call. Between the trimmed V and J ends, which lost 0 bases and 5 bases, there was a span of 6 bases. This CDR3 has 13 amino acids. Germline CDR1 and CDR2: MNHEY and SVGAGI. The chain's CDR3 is CASSYSIGDTQYF. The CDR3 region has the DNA TGTGCCAGCAGTTACTCGATAGGAGATACGCAGTATTTT.

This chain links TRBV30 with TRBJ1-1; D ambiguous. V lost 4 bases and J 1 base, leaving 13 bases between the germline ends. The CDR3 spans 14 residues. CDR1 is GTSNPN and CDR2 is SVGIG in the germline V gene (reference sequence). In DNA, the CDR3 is TGTGCCTGGATCGGTGGTTGGGGGAACACTGAAGCTTTCTTT. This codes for CAWIGGWGNTEAFF. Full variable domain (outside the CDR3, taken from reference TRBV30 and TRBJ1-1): SQTIHQWPATLVQPVGSPLSLECTVEGTSNPNLYWYRQAAGRGLQLLFYSVGIGQISSEVPQNLSASRPQDRQFILSSKKLLLSDSGFYLCAWIGGWGNTEAFFGQGTRLTVV.

CDR3 sequence reads: CASSQESQGAPARETQYF. CDR3 DNA sequence: TGCGCCAGCAGCCAAGAGTCACAGGGGGCGCCAGCCCGGGAGACCCAGTACTTC. The V gene is TRBV4-1, the J gene TRBJ2-5, with TRBD1 matching 9 bases. V was pared by 0 bases and J by 5 bases, with 13 bases of the junction left unmatched. The CDR3 sequence is 18 residues long. Germline lookup yields CDR1 MGHRA and CDR2 YSYEKL.

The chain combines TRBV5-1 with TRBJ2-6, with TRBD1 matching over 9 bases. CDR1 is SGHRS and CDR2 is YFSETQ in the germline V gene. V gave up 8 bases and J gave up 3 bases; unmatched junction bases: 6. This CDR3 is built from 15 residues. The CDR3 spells CASTTGGGGANVLTF. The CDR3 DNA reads TGCGCCAGTACTACAGGGGGCGGTGGGGCCAACGTCCTGACTTTC.

CDR3 region: CASSMGSAWRENTEAFF. DNA for the CDR3: TGTGCCAGTAGTATGGGGTCGGCGTGGCGAGAGAACACTGAAGCTTTCTTT. This chain connects TRBV19 to TRBJ1-1; D unclear. This CDR3 contains 17 residues. Trimming left V 3 bases short and J 1 base short, with 18 bases between. Per germline, CDR1 LNHDA and CDR2 SQIVND (reference sequence).

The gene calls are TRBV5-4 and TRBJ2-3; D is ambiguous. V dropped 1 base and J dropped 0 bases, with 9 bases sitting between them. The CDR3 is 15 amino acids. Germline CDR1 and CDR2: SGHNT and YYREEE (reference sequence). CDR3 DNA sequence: TGTGCCAGCAGCTTGAGTTCACAGAGCACAGATACGCAGTATTTT. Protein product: CASSLSSQSTDTQYF.

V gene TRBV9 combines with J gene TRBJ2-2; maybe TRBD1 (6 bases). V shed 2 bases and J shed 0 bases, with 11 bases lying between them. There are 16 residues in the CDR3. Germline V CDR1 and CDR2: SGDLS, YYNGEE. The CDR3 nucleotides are TGTGCCAGCAGCGTCAACAGGGTAGCGAACACCGGGGAGCTGTTTTTT. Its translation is CASSVNRVANTGELFF. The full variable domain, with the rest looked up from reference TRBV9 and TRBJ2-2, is DSGVTQTPKHLITATGQRVTLRCSPRSGDLSVYWYQQSLDQGLQFLIQYYNGEERAKGNILERFSAQQFPDLHSELNLSSLELGDSALYFCASSVNRVANTGELFFGEGSRLTVL.

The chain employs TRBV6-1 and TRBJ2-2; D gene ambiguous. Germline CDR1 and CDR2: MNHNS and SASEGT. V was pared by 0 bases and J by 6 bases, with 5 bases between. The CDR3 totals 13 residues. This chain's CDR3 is CASSEARAGELFF. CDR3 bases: TGTGCCAGCAGTGAAGCGCGCGCCGGGGAGCTGTTTTTT.

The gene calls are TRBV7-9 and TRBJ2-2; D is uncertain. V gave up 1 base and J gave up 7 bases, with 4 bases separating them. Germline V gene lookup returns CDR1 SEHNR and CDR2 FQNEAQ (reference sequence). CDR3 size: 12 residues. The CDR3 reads CASSLVGGELFF. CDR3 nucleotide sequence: TGTGCCAGCAGCTTAGTTGGCGGGGAGCTGTTTTTT. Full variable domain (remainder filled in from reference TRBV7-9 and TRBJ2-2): DTGVSQNPRHKITKRGQNVTFRCDPISEHNRLYWYRQTLGQGPEFLTYFQNEAQLEKSRLLSDRFSAERPKGSFSTLEIQRTEQGDSAMYLCASSLVGGELFFGEGSRLTVL.

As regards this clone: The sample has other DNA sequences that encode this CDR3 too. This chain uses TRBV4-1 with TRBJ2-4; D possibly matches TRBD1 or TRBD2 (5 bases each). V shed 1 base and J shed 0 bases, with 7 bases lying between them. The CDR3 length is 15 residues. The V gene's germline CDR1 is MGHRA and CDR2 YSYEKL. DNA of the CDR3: TGCGCCAGCAGCCAAGGGGGGTCAGCCAAAAACATTCAGTACTTC. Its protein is CASSQGGSAKNIQYF.

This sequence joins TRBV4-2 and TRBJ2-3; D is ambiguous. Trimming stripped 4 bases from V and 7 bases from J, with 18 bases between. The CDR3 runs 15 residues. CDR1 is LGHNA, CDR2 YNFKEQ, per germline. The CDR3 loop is CASSRRVEDRHTQYF. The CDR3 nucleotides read TGTGCCAGCAGCCGCCGCGTTGAAGACCGGCATACGCAGTATTTT.

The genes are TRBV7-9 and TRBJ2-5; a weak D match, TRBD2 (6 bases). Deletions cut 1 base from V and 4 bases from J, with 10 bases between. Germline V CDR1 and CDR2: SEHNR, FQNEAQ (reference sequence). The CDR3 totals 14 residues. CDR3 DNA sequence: TGTGCCAGCAGCTTAGATCTAGCGACAGAGACCCAGTACTTC. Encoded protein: CASSLDLATETQYF.

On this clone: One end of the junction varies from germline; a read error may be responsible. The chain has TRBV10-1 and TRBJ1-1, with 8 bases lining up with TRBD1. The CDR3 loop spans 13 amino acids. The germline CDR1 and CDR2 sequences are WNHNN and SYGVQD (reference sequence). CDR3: CVSSDSQGAVAFF. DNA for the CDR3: TGCGTCAGCAGTGACTCCCAGGGGGCCGTAGCTTTCTTT.

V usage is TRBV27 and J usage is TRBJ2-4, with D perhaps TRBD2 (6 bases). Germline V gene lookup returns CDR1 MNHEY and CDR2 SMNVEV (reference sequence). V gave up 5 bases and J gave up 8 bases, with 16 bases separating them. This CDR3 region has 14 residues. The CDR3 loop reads CASSPTGRRDIQYF. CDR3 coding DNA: TGTGCCAGCAGTCCCACCGGACGGAGGGACATTCAGTACTTC.

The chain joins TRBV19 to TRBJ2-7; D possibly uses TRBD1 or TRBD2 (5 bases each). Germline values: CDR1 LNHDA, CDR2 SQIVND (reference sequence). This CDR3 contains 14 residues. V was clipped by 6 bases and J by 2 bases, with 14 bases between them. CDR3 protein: CASSLGGPPYEQYF. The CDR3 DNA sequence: TGTGCCAGTAGCCTTGGGGGACCGCCCTACGAGCAGTACTTC.

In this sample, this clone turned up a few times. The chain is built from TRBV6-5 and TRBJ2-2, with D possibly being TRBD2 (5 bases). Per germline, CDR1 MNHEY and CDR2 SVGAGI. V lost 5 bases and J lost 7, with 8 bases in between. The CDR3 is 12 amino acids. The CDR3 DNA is TGTGCCAGCAGTCTACGGGACGGGGAGCTGTTTTTT. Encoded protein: CASSLRDGELFF.

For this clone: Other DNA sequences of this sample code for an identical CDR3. CDR3 nucleotide sequence: TGTGCCTGGAGTGTACCTGGGGCCAACGTCCTGACTTTC. Residues: CAWSVPGANVLTF. V and J are TRBV30 and TRBJ2-6; unclear D gene. Deletions cut 0 bases from V and 2 bases from J, with 2 bases between. The germline CDR1 and CDR2 sequences are GTSNPN and SVGIG (reference sequence). This CDR3 comprises 13 residues.

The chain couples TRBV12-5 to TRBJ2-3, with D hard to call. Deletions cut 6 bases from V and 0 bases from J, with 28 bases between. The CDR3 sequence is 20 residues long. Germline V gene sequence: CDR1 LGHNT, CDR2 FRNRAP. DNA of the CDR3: TGTGCTAGTGGCCCGAACTGCCTCCACACACAGTTCACTAGCACAGATACGCAGTATTTT. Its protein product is CASGPNCLHTQFTSTDTQYF.

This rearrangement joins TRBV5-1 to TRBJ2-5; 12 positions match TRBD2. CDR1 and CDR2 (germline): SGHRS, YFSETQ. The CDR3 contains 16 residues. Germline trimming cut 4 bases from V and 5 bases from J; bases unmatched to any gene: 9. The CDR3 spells CASSLRLAGAGETQYF. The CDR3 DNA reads TGCGCCAGCAGCCTCAGACTAGCGGGAGCGGGCGAGACCCAGTACTTC.

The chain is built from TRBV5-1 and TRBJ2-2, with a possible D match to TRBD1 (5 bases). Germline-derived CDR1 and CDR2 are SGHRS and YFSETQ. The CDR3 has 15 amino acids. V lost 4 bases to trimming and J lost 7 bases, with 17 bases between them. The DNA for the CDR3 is TGCGCCAGCAGCCTAGAGACCCCCCAGGGCGGGGAGCTGTTTTTT. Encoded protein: CASSLETPQGGELFF. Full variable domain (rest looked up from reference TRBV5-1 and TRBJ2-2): KAGVTQTPRYLIKTRGQQVTLSCSPISGHRSVSWYQQTPGQGLQFLFEYFSETQRNKGNFPGRFSGRQFSNSRSEMNVSTLELGDSALYLCASSLETPQGGELFFGEGSRLTVL.

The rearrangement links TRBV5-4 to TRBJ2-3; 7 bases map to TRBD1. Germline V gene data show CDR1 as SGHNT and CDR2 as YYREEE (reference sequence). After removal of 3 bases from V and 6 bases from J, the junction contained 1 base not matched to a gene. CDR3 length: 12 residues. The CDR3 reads CASSSQGDTQYF. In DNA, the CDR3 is TGTGCCAGCAGCTCACAGGGGGATACGCAGTATTTT.

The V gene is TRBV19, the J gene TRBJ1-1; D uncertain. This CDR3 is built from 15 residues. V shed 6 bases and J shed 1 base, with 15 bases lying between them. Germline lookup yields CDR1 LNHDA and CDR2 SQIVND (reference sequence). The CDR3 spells CASRVREGPNTEAFF. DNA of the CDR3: TGTGCCAGTAGGGTGAGGGAGGGTCCGAACACTGAAGCTTTCTTT.

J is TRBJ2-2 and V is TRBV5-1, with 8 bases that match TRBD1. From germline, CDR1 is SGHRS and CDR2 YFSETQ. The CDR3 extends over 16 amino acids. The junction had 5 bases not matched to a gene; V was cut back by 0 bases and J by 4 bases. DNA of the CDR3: TGCGCCAGCAGCTTGGCCGGACAGGGACGCACCGGGGAGCTGTTTTTT. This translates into CASSLAGQGRTGELFF.

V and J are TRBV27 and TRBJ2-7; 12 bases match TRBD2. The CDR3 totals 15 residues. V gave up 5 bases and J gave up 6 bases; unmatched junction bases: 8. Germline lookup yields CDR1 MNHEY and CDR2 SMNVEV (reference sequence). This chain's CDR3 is CASSRLAGVSGEQYF. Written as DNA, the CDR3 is TGTGCCAGCAGTCGACTAGCGGGAGTCTCAGGCGAGCAGTACTTC.

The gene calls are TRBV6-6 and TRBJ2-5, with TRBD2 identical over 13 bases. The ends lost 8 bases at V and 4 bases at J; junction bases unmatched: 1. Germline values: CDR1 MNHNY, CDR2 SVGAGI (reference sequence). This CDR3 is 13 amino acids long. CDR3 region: CASGLAGVETQYF. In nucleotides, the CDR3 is TGTGCCAGCGGACTAGCGGGAGTAGAGACCCAGTACTTC.

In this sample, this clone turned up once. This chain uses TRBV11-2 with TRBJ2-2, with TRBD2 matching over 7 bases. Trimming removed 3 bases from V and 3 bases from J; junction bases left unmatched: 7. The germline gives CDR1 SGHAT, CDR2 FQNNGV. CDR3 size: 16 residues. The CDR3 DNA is TGTGCCAGCAGCTTCGGACTAGTGAAGTACACCGGGGAGCTGTTTTTT. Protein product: CASSFGLVKYTGELFF.

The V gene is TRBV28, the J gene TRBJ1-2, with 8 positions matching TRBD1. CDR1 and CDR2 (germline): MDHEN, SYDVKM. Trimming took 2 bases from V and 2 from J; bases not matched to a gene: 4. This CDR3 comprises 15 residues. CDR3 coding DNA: TGTGCCAGCAGTTTACAGGGGGCTGTGAACTATGGCTACACCTTC. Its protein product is CASSLQGAVNYGYTF.